These 17 T cell receptor beta chains share one sample of origin, sequenced in a study of CD8 T cells in Susac syndrome. RNA, at about 0.45 to 1 ug, was reverse transcribed with random hexamers. One entry per CDR3 protein results from TCRdb running MiXCR on the immunoSEQ multiplex PCR reads. This table has some 170,000 distinct CDR3 sequences, 85% to 95% appearing once. Sequencing was performed on CD4+ T cells from PBMCs. The source of these receptors is a human donor with Susac syndrome.

The rearrangement joins TRBV20-1 to TRBJ2-1; TRBD2 aligns across 13 bases. The V and J ends lost 6 bases and 5 bases, in that order; junction bases with no gene match: 7. CDR3 length equals 15 residues. The V gene's germline CDR1 is DFQATT and CDR2 SNEGSKA (reference sequence). CDR3 region: CSAETSGRSDNEQFF. For the CDR3, the DNA is TGCAGTGCAGAGACTAGCGGGAGGTCCGACAATGAGCAGTTCTTC.

This clonotype occurred once. The chain joins TRBV5-4 to TRBJ2-7; TRBD1 aligns across 8 bases. The CDR3 sequence is 14 residues long. J was trimmed by 6 bases and V by 0 bases; bases with no gene match: 5. CDR1 and CDR2 from the germline V gene are SGHNT and YYREEE (reference sequence). In DNA form, the CDR3 reads TGTGCCAGCAGCTTGGGACAGGGGCTGGTCGAGCAGTACTTC. Protein: CASSLGQGLVEQYF.

V and J are TRBV7-2 and TRBJ2-7; D is unclear. The CDR3 has 13 residues. CDR1 and CDR2 (germline): SGHTA, FQGNSA. The V end lost 1 base, the J end lost 5 bases, and 9 bases lay between the germline ends. CDR3 amino acids: CASSLVRANEQYF. As DNA, the CDR3 is TGTGCCAGCAGCTTAGTACGAGCGAACGAGCAGTACTTC.

The chain couples TRBV7-9 to TRBJ1-1; TRBD1 agrees at 7 bases. Germline trimming cut 0 bases from V and 5 bases from J; bases unmatched to any gene: 9. The length of the CDR3 is 16 residues. Germline lookup yields CDR1 SEHNR and CDR2 FQNEAQ (reference sequence). The CDR3, as DNA: TGTGCCAGCAGCTTAGCGCTTGGAGACAGGGTAACTGAAGCTTTCTTT. Translating gives CASSLALGDRVTEAFF. Full variable domain (rest looked up from reference TRBV7-9 and TRBJ1-1): DTGVSQNPRHKITKRGQNVTFRCDPISEHNRLYWYRQTLGQGPEFLTYFQNEAQLEKSRLLSDRFSAERPKGSFSTLEIQRTEQGDSAMYLCASSLALGDRVTEAFFGQGTRLTVV.

The CDR3, as DNA: TGTGCCAGCGCGTACAGGGGGGGTCACAATGAGCAGTTCTTC. It specifies CASAYRGGHNEQFF. This chain joins TRBV5-4 and TRBJ2-1; D might be TRBD1 (8 bases). This CDR3 is built from 14 residues. The ends were cut back, 7 bases at V and 5 bases at J, with 16 bases in the middle. CDR1 SGHNT and CDR2 YYREEE come from the germline V gene (reference sequence).

This clonotype has only one observation. The chain is built from TRBV7-2 and TRBJ2-3; possible D gene TRBD2, 6 bases. The CDR3 runs 16 residues. Germline V gene data show CDR1 as SGHTA and CDR2 as FQGNSA. Trimming cost V 5 bases and J 4 bases, with 19 bases left between them. The chain's CDR3 is CASSPRDAWGADTQYF. CDR3 nucleotide sequence: TGTGCCAGCAGCCCCCGGGACGCCTGGGGGGCAGATACGCAGTATTTT.

The chain combines TRBV5-1 with TRBJ2-2; no firm D call. V was pared by 1 base and J by 0 bases, with 7 bases between. The CDR3 totals 15 residues. Per germline, CDR1 SGHRS and CDR2 YFSETQ. The chain's CDR3 is CASSLIEANTGELFF. CDR3 DNA sequence: TGCGCCAGCAGCTTGATCGAGGCGAACACCGGGGAGCTGTTTTTT.

V is TRBV11-2 and J is TRBJ2-1; 8 positions agree with TRBD2. Germline loops: CDR1 SGHAT, CDR2 FQNNGV. J was trimmed by 8 bases and V by 2 bases; bases with no gene match: 5. This CDR3 is built from 14 residues. CDR3 bases: TGTGCCAGCAGCTTAAGTCTAGCGGGCTATGAGCAGTTCTTC. Translated, it gives CASSLSLAGYEQFF.

The sample holds a few counts of this clonotype. This chain joins TRBV30 and TRBJ2-2; 7 nucleotides match TRBD1. Germline V gene data show CDR1 as GTSNPN and CDR2 as SVGIG (reference sequence). The ends lost 0 bases at V and 7 bases at J; junction bases unmatched: 11. This CDR3 has 16 amino acids. The CDR3: CAWSVVPGGSGGELFF. CDR3 nucleotides: TGTGCCTGGAGTGTTGTTCCAGGGGGAAGCGGCGGGGAGCTGTTTTTT. Using reference TRBV30 and TRBJ2-2 for the parts outside the CDR3, the full variable domain is SQTIHQWPATLVQPVGSPLSLECTVEGTSNPNLYWYRQAAGRGLQLLFYSVGIGQISSEVPQNLSASRPQDRQFILSSKKLLLSDSGFYLCAWSVVPGGSGGELFFGEGSRLTVL.

The chain links TRBV19 to TRBJ2-1; 7 bases align to TRBD1. Germline V CDR1 and CDR2: LNHDA, SQIVND (reference sequence). The CDR3 covers 13 residues. CDR3 sequence: CAARGRGANEQFF. The CDR3 coding sequence is TGTGCTGCGAGGGGGCGAGGTGCGAATGAGCAGTTCTTC.

This chain connects TRBV18 to TRBJ1-2, with 7 bases matching TRBD1. This CDR3 is 16 amino acids long. V shed 3 bases and J 0 bases; nucleotides not matched to a gene: 7. Germline loops: CDR1 KGHSH, CDR2 LQKENI. CDR3 sequence: CASSPGQRSSNYGYTF. The CDR3 DNA sequence: TGTGCCAGCTCACCGGGACAGCGAAGTTCTAACTATGGCTACACCTTC.

J is TRBJ1-5 and V is TRBV12-3 or TRBV12-4; D not certain. V was cut by 6 bases and J by 7 bases, with 13 bases left in between. This CDR3 contains 13 residues. The CDR3 spells CASSLTGRQPQHF. DNA for the CDR3: TGTGCCAGCAGCCTCACTGGGCGACAGCCCCAGCATTTT.

V is TRBV10-3 and J is TRBJ1-6; D might be TRBD1 (5 bases). V gave up 0 bases and J gave up 7 bases, with 16 bases separating them. The germline CDR1 and CDR2 sequences are ENHRY and SYGVKD. CDR3 length: 17 amino acids. The chain's CDR3 is CAISESWGKGWNSPLHF. The CDR3 DNA sequence: TGTGCCATCAGTGAGTCATGGGGGAAAGGCTGGAATTCACCCCTCCACTTT.

This rearrangement joins TRBV6-5 to TRBJ1-1; TRBD1 aligns across 8 bases. With 5 bases clipped from V and 12 bases from J, the junction kept 17 bases outside the gene matches. This CDR3 is 15 amino acids long. Germline lookup yields CDR1 MNHEY and CDR2 SVGAGI. Here the CDR3 reads CASSADRDLRGWSFF. In DNA form, the CDR3 reads TGTGCCAGCAGTGCGGACAGGGATCTCCGGGGATGGTCTTTCTTT.

V gene TRBV14 combines with J gene TRBJ2-1; D unresolved. The CDR3 covers 13 residues. CDR1 is SGHDN, CDR2 FVKESK, per germline. Trimming cost V 3 bases and J 4 bases, with 7 bases left between them. The CDR3 nucleotides are TGTGCCAGCAGCCAGGGCGATTACAATGAGCAGTTCTTC. Residues: CASSQGDYNEQFF.

The J gene is TRBJ1-2, the V gene TRBV20-1; perhaps TRBD1 as D (5 bases). Germline V gives CDR1 DFQATT, CDR2 SNEGSKA (reference sequence). This CDR3 has 17 amino acids. V was cut by 6 bases and J by 0 bases, with 23 bases left in between. DNA for the CDR3: TGCAGTGCGGAAGCGGGACTGATCGGCGGGACTAACTATGGCTACACCTTC. Translation gives CSAEAGLIGGTNYGYTF.

The J gene is TRBJ2-2, the V gene TRBV3-1, with 9 bases aligning to TRBD2. V gave up 1 base and J gave up 7 bases; unmatched junction bases: 4. This CDR3 region has 15 residues. Germline V gives CDR1 LGHDT, CDR2 YNNKEL (reference sequence). The CDR3 is CASSQALAGIGELFF. DNA for the CDR3: TGTGCCAGCAGCCAAGCACTAGCGGGTATCGGGGAGCTGTTTTTT.